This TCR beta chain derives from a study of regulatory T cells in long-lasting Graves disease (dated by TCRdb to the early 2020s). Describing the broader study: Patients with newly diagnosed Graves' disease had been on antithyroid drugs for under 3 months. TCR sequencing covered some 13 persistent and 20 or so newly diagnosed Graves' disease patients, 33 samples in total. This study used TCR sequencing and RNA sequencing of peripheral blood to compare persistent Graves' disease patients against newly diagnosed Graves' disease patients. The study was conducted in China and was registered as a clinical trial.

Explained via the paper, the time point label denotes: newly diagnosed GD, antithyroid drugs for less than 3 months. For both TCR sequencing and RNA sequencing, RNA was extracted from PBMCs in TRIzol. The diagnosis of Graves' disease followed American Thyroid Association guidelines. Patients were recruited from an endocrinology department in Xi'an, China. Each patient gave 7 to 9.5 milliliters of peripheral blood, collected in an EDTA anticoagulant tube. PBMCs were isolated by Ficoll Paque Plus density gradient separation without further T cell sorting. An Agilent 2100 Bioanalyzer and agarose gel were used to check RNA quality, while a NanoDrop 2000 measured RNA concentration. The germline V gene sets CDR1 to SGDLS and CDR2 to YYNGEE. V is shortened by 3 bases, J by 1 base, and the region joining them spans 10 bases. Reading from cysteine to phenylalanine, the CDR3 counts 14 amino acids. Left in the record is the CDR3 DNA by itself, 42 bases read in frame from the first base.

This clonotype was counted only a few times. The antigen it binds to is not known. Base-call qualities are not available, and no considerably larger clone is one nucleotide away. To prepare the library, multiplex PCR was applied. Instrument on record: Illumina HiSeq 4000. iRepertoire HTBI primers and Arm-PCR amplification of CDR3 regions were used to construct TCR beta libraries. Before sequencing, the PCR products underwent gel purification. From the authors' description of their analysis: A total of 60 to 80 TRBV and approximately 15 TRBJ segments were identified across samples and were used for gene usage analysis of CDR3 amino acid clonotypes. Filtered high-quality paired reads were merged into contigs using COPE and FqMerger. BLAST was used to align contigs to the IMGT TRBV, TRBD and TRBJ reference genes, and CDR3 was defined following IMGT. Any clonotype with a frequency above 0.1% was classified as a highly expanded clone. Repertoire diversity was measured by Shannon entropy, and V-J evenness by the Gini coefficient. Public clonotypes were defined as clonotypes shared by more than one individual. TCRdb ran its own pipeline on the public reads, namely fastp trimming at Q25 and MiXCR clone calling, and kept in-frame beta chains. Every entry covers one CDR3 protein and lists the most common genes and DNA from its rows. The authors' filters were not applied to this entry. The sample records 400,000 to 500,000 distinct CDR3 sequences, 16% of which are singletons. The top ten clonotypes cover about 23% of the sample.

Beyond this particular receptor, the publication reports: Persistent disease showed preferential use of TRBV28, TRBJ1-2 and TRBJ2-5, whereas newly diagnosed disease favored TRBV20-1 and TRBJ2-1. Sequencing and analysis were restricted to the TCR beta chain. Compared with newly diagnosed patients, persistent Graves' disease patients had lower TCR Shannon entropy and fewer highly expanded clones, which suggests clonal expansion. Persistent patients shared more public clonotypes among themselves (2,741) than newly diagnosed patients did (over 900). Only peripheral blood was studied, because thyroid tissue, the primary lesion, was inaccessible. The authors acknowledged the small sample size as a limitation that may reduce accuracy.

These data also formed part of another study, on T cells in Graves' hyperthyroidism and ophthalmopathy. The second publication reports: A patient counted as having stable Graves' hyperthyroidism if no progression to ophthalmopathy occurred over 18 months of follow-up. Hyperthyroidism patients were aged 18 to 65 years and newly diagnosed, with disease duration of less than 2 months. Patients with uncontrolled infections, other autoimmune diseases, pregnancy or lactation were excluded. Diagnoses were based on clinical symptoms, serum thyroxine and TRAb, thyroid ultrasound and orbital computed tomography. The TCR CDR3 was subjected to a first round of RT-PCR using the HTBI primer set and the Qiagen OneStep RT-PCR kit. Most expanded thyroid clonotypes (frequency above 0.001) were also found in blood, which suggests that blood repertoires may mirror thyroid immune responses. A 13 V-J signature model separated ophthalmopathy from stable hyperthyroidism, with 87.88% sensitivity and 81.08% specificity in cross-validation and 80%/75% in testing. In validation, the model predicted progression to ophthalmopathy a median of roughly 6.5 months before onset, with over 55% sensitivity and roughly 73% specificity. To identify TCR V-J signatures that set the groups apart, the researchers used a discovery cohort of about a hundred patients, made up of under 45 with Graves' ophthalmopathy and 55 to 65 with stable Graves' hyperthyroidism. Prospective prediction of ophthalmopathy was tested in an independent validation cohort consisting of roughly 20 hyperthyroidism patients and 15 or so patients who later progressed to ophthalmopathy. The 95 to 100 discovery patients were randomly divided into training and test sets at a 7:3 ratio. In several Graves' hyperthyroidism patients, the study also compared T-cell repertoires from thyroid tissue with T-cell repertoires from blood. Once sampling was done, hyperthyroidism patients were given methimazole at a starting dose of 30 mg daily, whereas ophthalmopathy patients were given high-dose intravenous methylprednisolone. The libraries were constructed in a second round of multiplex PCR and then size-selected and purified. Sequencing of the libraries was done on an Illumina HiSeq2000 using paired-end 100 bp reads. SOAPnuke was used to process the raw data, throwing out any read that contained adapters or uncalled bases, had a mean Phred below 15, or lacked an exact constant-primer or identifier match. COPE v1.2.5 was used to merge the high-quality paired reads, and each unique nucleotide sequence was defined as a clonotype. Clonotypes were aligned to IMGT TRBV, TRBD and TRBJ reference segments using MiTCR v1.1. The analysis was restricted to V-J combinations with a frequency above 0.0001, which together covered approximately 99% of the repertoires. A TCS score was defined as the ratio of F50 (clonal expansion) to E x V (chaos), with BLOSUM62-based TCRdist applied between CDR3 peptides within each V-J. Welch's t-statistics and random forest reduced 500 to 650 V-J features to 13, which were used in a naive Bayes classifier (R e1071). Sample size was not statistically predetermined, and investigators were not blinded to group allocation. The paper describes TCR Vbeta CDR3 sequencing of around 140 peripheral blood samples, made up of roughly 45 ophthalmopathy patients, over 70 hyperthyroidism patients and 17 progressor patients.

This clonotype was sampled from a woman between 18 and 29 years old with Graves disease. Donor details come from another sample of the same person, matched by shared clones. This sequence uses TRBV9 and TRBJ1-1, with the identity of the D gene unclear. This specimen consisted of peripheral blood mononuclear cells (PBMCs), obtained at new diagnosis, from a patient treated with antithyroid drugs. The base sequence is TGTGCCAGCAGCGAGTTTATCGGGAACACTGAAGCTTTCTTT. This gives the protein CASSEFIGNTEAFF.